This entry lists 14 T cell receptor beta chains sequenced from one sample in a study of long-term antiretroviral therapy in people with HIV. The run of the v3.0 immunoSEQ assay was at survey level. Profiling relied on immunoSEQ multiplex PCR, and the TCRdb table lists in-frame clones only, not all of them. Seen here are about 24,000 clones, approximately 80% observed once, and the top ten hold approximately 2.5%. Source: unsorted PBMCs, taken 3 years after starting antiretroviral therapy. Receptor source: a man aged 45 to 65 with HIV.

The genes are TRBV2 and TRBJ1-1, with a possible D match to TRBD1 (5 bases). The germline V and J ends were trimmed by 3 bases and 14 bases, with 16 bases remaining between them. Germline-derived CDR1 and CDR2 are SNHLY and FYNNEI. This CDR3 is built from 12 residues. The CDR3 DNA reads TGTGCCAGCAGTGATGGGGTTGGGGGACGCTTCTTT. As protein: CASSDGVGGRFF.

In this sample, this clone turned up once. The chain combines TRBV9 with TRBJ2-1; 8 nucleotides align to TRBD2. The CDR3 covers 17 residues. Per the germline V gene, CDR1 is SGDLS and CDR2 is YYNGEE. J lost 3 bases, V lost 4 bases, and 12 bases had no gene match. Here the CDR3 reads CASSPTRSSGIYNEQFF. CDR3 nucleotides: TGTGCCAGCAGCCCCACCCGGAGTAGCGGGATCTACAATGAGCAGTTCTTC.

The V gene is TRBV13, the J gene TRBJ1-1; a weak D match, TRBD1 (5 bases). V was pared by 0 bases and J by 1 base, with 6 bases between. This CDR3 contains 14 residues. Germline-derived CDR1 and CDR2 are PRHDT and FYEKMQ (reference sequence). The DNA for the CDR3 is TGTGCCAGCAGCTTAGGGGGGGGGAACACTGAAGCTTTCTTT. It yields the protein CASSLGGGNTEAFF.

The V and J genes are TRBV4-1 and TRBJ1-1; weak D call: TRBD1 (5 bases). The CDR3 sequence is 12 residues long. CDR1 and CDR2 from the germline V gene are MGHRA and YSYEKL. Trimming pared 4 bases from V and 4 bases from J, leaving 7 bases between. The CDR3 loop is CASSPQGTEAFF. CDR3 bases: TGCGCCAGCAGCCCCCAGGGCACTGAAGCTTTCTTT.

The J gene is TRBJ2-2, the V gene TRBV7-6; D is possibly TRBD1 or TRBD2 (5 bases each). V shed 3 bases and J shed 1 base, with 21 bases lying between them. The germline CDR1 and CDR2 sequences are SGHVS and FNYEAQ. The CDR3 is made up of 19 amino acids. CDR3 bases: TGTGCCAGCAGCTTGTCGGGACGGATAAACTACTTGAACACCGGGGAGCTGTTTTTT. This codes for CASSLSGRINYLNTGELFF.

The V and J genes are TRBV4-1 and TRBJ2-5; 9 nucleotides line up with TRBD1. The CDR3 is 15 residues long. CDR1 is MGHRA and CDR2 is YSYEKL in the germline V gene. The V and J ends lost 3 bases and 1 base, in that order; junction bases with no gene match: 3. This chain's CDR3 is CASSQWDRAQETQYF. The DNA for the CDR3 is TGCGCCAGCAGCCAGTGGGACAGGGCCCAAGAGACCCAGTACTTC.

The chain uses TRBV11-2 and TRBJ1-2; D unclear. CDR1 is SGHAT and CDR2 is FQNNGV in the germline V gene. Trimming shortened V by 7 bases and J by 2 bases, and 14 bases separated the two germline ends. This CDR3 contains 14 residues. DNA for the CDR3: TGTGCCAGCACTCTAGGCAGTTCGAACTATGGCTACACCTTC. Translating gives CASTLGSSNYGYTF.

The chain recombines TRBV30 with TRBJ1-3, with D tentatively TRBD1 (5 bases). The CDR3 spans 13 residues. CDR1 and CDR2 from the germline V gene are GTSNPN and SVGIG (reference sequence). Trimming took off 4 bases at V and 0 bases at J, with 7 bases between the two ends. The CDR3 DNA is TGTGCCTGGACAGGGACCTCTGGAAACACCATATATTTT. Its translation: CAWTGTSGNTIYF.

The chain links TRBV7-3 to TRBJ1-2; 8 positions agree with TRBD1. The junction had 8 bases not matched to a gene; V was cut back by 5 bases and J by 3 bases. CDR3 length: 15 residues. CDR1 SGHTA and CDR2 FQGTGA come from the germline V gene. The DNA of the CDR3 is TGTGCCAGCAGCCCCAGGGGGCGGTCTGACTATGGCTACACCTTC. Amino acid sequence: CASSPRGRSDYGYTF.

This clone was observed once. The chain recombines TRBV18 with TRBJ2-2; D is possibly TRBD2 (6 bases). The CDR3 is 16 residues long. The V end lost 3 bases, the J end lost 4 bases, and 15 bases lay between the germline ends. Germline V gene data show CDR1 as KGHSH and CDR2 as LQKENI. CDR3 sequence reads: CASSPGTGVLTGELFF. CDR3 nucleotide sequence: TGTGCCAGCTCACCCGGGACGGGGGTCCTCACCGGGGAGCTGTTTTTT.

J is TRBJ2-3 and V is TRBV4-1; 12 positions match TRBD2. The CDR3 contains 17 residues. The V gene's germline CDR1 is MGHRA and CDR2 YSYEKL. V was clipped by 5 bases and J by 5 bases; unmatched bases: 11. CDR3 region: CASSKTETSGSEDTQYF. The DNA for the CDR3 is TGCGCCAGCAGCAAAACTGAGACTAGCGGGAGTGAAGATACGCAGTATTTT.

The genes are TRBV5-1 and TRBJ1-1; D remains unclear. The CDR3 has 13 amino acids. Germline V gene lookup returns CDR1 SGHRS and CDR2 YFSETQ. Trimming left V 0 bases short and J 3 bases short, with 6 bases between. Here the CDR3 DNA reads TGCGCCAGCAGCTTGGCCGTCCACACTGAAGCTTTCTTT. Protein product: CASSLAVHTEAFF.

This chain joins TRBV27 and TRBJ1-4; D is uncertain. Trimming took 4 bases from V and 5 from J, leaving 5 bases between them. This CDR3 has 12 amino acids. Germline V gives CDR1 MNHEY, CDR2 SMNVEV (reference sequence). CDR3 protein: CASSSENEKLFF. In DNA form, the CDR3 reads TGTGCCAGCAGTTCTGAAAATGAAAAACTGTTTTTT.

V usage is TRBV7-2 and J usage is TRBJ1-2; D is undetermined. There are 12 residues in the CDR3. V was cut by 5 bases and J by 4 bases, with 8 bases left in between. Germline lookup yields CDR1 SGHTA and CDR2 FQGNSA. CDR3 nucleotides: TGTGCCAGCAGCCCGGCCGGCTATGGCTACACCTTC. The encoded protein is CASSPAGYGYTF.